This T cell receptor (beta chain) appears in the sequencing data of a study of radiation and T cells in renal cell carcinoma. General observations from the study: Baseline intratumoral clonotype presence is unknown without pretreatment biopsies. From baseline, blood top tumor clonotypes peaked at 2 weeks post-radiation.

Stated time point: baseline pretreatment blood. Treatment denoted: 15 Gy SBRT to primary tumor, nephrectomy 4 weeks later. Blood was sampled at baseline, 2 weeks and 4 weeks after SBRT. Clear cell pathology was present in this patient's renal cell carcinoma. Germline CDR1 and CDR2: MNHNS and SASEGT. V dropped 3 bases and J dropped 4 bases, with 10 bases sitting between them. This CDR3 is built from 14 residues. In the case of this clone: Antigen specificity is unknown.

Some clones are missing from TCRdb's copy, which holds only in-frame ones; the method was immunoSEQ multiplex PCR. The sample yields more than 95,000 clones, roughly 80% seen once. The chain uses TRBV6-1 and TRBJ1-5; a possible D gene is TRBD1 (5 bases). The receptor was derived from a woman aged 55 to 70 with renal cell carcinoma. Specimen: blood, collected from a patient whose treatment included radiotherapy and nephrectomy. The CDR3 coding sequence is TGTGCCAGCAGTGAGGGGACGGTAAATCAGCCCCAGCATTTT. Translated: CASSEGTVNQPQHF.